The sequence of this T cell receptor (beta chain) was determined in a study of blood T cell repertoires in COVID-19. This CDR3 has 13 residues. The V and J ends lost 7 bases and 2 bases respectively, with 12 bases between them. Per germline, CDR1 SNHLY and CDR2 FYNNEI. Authors' analysis steps: For nucleated cells, counts were estimated from reference gene primer amplification. Using immunoSEQ multiplex PCR, the repertoire was profiled, and TCRdb retains in-frame clones only, with some absent. For V, J and clone size, that table is used; D and trimming come from the DNA. The repertoire holds about 30,000 clones, about 88% seen once, with approximately 12% in the top ten.

The sample comprised peripheral blood. This TCR derives from a human donor in a cohort sampled during active COVID-19. The donor label of this sample is uncertain. This chain connects TRBV2 to TRBJ2-7, with a weak D call TRBD2 (6 bases). This CDR3 reads CASTRGETYEQYF. The CDR3 region has the DNA TGTGCCAGCACCCGCGGGGAAACCTACGAGCAGTACTTC. The whole variable domain, remainder taken from reference TRBV2 and TRBJ2-7, is EPEVTQTPSHQVTQMGQEVILRCVPISNHLYFYWYRQILGQKVEFLVSFYNNEISEKSEIFDDQFSVERPDGSNFTLKIRSTKLEDSAMYFCASTRGETYEQYFGPGTRLTVT.